Listed here is a single TCR beta chain. These data originate in a study of blood T cell repertoires in COVID-19. Per the original data handling: For nucleated cells, counts were estimated from reference gene primer amplification. Data came from immunoSEQ multiplex PCR; TCRdb stores just in-frame clones and leaves some out. The V and J calls and clone size were taken over from that table, and D and trimming were inferred from the DNA. Of roughly 200,000 clones listed, 75% to 85% were seen once; the top ten hold approximately 9.9%. It was during active infection that Seattle patients were enrolled and then longitudinally followed. Sequences were obtained from peripheral blood. The receptor was derived from a woman aged 40 to 55 with COVID-19, enrolled during active disease.

CDR3 DNA: TGTGCCAGCAGCTCATATTCGGGGGTAGAGGTCTATGGCTACACCTTC. Translating gives CASSSYSGVEVYGYTF. The chain recombines TRBV4-2 with TRBJ1-2; D possibly corresponds to TRBD1 (5 bases). The V end lost 5 bases, the J end lost 4 bases, and 20 bases lay between the germline ends. CDR3 length equals 16 residues. Germline V CDR1 and CDR2: LGHNA, YNFKEQ.